The sequence of this T cell receptor beta chain was determined in a study of T cell repertoires in ileal Crohn's disease. The wider study: All patients had surgery for stricturing (roughly 61%) or penetrating (around 39%) disease. Postoperative therapy was given to about half: around eleven thiopurines, around 17 anti-TNF agents.

Overall study findings and caveats: Clonal expansions were more frequent in active smokers than non-smokers at surgery.

Turning to this clone: Its specificity is not known. Other DNA sequences in the sample encode the same CDR3.

The protocol was immunoSEQ multiplex PCR, while the TCRdb copy is restricted to in-frame clones and leaves out a portion. The table includes fewer than 8,000 clones, roughly 78% detected once. V shed 4 bases and J 2 bases; nucleotides not matched to a gene: 6. This CDR3 is built from 16 residues. The germline V gene encodes CDR1 SGHTS and CDR2 YDEGEE. Sequenced sample: ileal tissue. The origin of this receptor is an adult with Crohn's disease. This chain uses TRBV5-8 with TRBJ2-6; 7 bases align to TRBD1. The CDR3 DNA is TGTGCCAGCAGCCTGGAGACAGGGACTGGGGCCAACGTCCTGACTTTC. Its protein product is CASSLETGTGANVLTF.